Below, 21 T cell receptor beta chains from the same sample are listed, as sequenced in a study of CD8 T cells in Susac syndrome. Random hexamers were used to reverse transcribe 0.5 to 1 ug of RNA. Using its own MiXCR run on the immunoSEQ multiplex PCR reads, TCRdb lists one record per CDR3 protein. Here the sample spans roughly 200,000 distinct CDR3 sequences, over 85% being singletons. The sequencing input was CD4+ T cells from PBMCs. These receptors were collected from a human donor in good health.

V is TRBV7-9 and J is TRBJ2-5; 10 bases fit TRBD1. CDR3 size: 15 residues. V shed 3 bases and J 5 bases; nucleotides not matched to a gene: 6. Germline V gene lookup returns CDR1 SEHNR and CDR2 FQNEAQ (reference sequence). The CDR3 spells CASSLGTGATETQYF. CDR3 sequence (DNA): TGTGCCAGCAGCTTGGGGACAGGGGCGACGGAGACCCAGTACTTC.

V and J are TRBV19 and TRBJ1-1; 9 bases map to TRBD1. Per germline, CDR1 LNHDA and CDR2 SQIVND (reference sequence). This CDR3 region has 13 residues. With V trimmed by 8 bases and J by 5 bases, 6 bases remained unmatched. In DNA form, the CDR3 reads TGTGCCAGTTTGGGACAGGGCATTACTGAAGCTTTCTTT. As protein: CASLGQGITEAFF.

The CDR3 nucleotides read TGTGCCAGCAGCTACGACAGGGGCACAGGGAACGAGCAGTACTTC. Its translation is CASSYDRGTGNEQYF. The rearrangement uses TRBV7-9 and TRBJ2-7, with 8 nucleotides matching TRBD1. The junction had 10 bases not matched to a gene; V was cut back by 4 bases and J by 5 bases. The germline gives CDR1 SEHNR, CDR2 FQNEAQ (reference sequence). This CDR3 has 15 residues.

The gene calls are TRBV27 and TRBJ2-1; 7 bases match TRBD1. Germline V lookup: CDR1 MNHEY, CDR2 SMNVEV (reference sequence). The CDR3 is 14 residues long. V trimming: 4 bases; J trimming: 9 bases; junction bases outside the gene matches: 9. DNA of the CDR3: TGTGCCAGCAGTTGGGGACAGTTTAGGGGTGAGCAGTTCTTC. Its translation: CASSWGQFRGEQFF.

V and J are TRBV10-2 and TRBJ2-7; 7 bases agree with TRBD1. CDR1 is WSHSY and CDR2 is SAAADI in the germline V gene. V shed 5 bases, J shed 6 bases, and the junction held 4 bases outside the gene matches. This CDR3 is 12 amino acids long. CDR3 amino acids: CASSQGGFEQYV. CDR3 DNA: TGCGCCAGCAGTCAAGGGGGCTTCGAGCAGTACGTC.

This chain links TRBV5-4 with TRBJ2-5; 10 nucleotides align to TRBD1. CDR3 size: 16 residues. The germline gives CDR1 SGHNT, CDR2 YYREEE (reference sequence). J was trimmed by 1 base and V by 3 bases; bases with no gene match: 6. In nucleotides, the CDR3 is TGTGCCAGCAGCTCCCCGGGACAGGGGTTCCAAGAGACCCAGTACTTC. Translating it yields CASSSPGQGFQETQYF.

J is TRBJ2-6 and V is TRBV6-5; D not certain. The V gene lost 4 bases and the J gene lost 4 bases, with 5 bases spanning the gap. The CDR3 runs to 13 residues. Germline V gene data show CDR1 as MNHEY and CDR2 as SVGAGI. The CDR3 is CASSLYGANVLTF. Written as DNA, the CDR3 is TGTGCCAGCAGTTTGTACGGGGCCAACGTCCTGACTTTC.

The genes are TRBV5-1 and TRBJ2-7; possibly TRBD1 for D (8 bases). Germline values: CDR1 SGHRS, CDR2 YFSETQ. Trimming left V 3 bases short and J 1 base short, with 14 bases between. CDR3 length: 15 amino acids. The CDR3 is CASSSGGGGSYEQYF. For the CDR3, the DNA is TGCGCCAGCAGCTCAGGGGGCGGGGGATCCTACGAGCAGTACTTC.

The gene calls are TRBV7-2 and TRBJ1-2; tentatively, D is TRBD1 (5 bases). Germline V gives CDR1 SGHTA, CDR2 FQGNSA. V was pared by 2 bases and J by 2 bases, with 6 bases between. The CDR3 runs to 13 residues. This chain's CDR3 is CASSLRQNYGYTF. Here the CDR3 DNA reads TGTGCCAGCAGCTTAAGACAGAACTATGGCTACACCTTC. Complete variable domain (other parts from reference TRBV7-2 and TRBJ1-2): GAGVSQSPSNKVTEKGKDVELRCDPISGHTALYWYRQSLGQGLEFLIYFQGNSAPDKSGLPSDRFSAERTGGSVSTLTIQRTQQEDSAVYLCASSLRQNYGYTFGSGTRLTVV.

This chain links TRBV12-3 or TRBV12-4 with TRBJ1-1; D gene ambiguous. The V end lost 5 bases, the J end lost 0 bases, and 16 bases lay between the germline ends. This CDR3 has 16 amino acids. CDR3 sequence reads: CASSPDRKPMNTEAFF. The CDR3 DNA follows: TGTGCCAGCAGTCCAGACCGCAAACCGATGAACACTGAAGCTTTCTTT.

The gene calls are TRBV6-5 and TRBJ1-4; 9 nucleotides align to TRBD1. The length of the CDR3 is 15 residues. The germline V gene has CDR1 MNHEY and CDR2 SVGAGI. V trimming: 0 bases; J trimming: 8 bases; junction bases outside the gene matches: 4. CDR3 protein: CASSYSGTGSEKLFF. DNA of the CDR3: TGTGCCAGCAGTTACTCGGGGACAGGGAGCGAAAAACTGTTTTTT.

The chain joins TRBV19 to TRBJ2-5, with D possibly matching TRBD2 (5 bases). Trimming left V 4 bases short and J 2 bases short, with 17 bases between. The CDR3 runs to 16 residues. From germline, CDR1 is LNHDA and CDR2 SQIVND (reference sequence). For the CDR3, the DNA is TGTGCCAGTAGTAGACGGACGGGGAACTATCAAGAGACCCAGTACTTC. This sequence encodes CASSRRTGNYQETQYF.

The V gene is TRBV19, the J gene TRBJ2-2; TRBD1 matches at 11 bases. The CDR3 sequence is 15 residues long. The germline V gene encodes CDR1 LNHDA and CDR2 SQIVND (reference sequence). The junction had 9 bases not matched to a gene; V was cut back by 7 bases and J by 8 bases. CDR3 in DNA: TGTGCCAGTATCCAAGGACAGGGGGCTCGAGGGGAGCTGTTTTTT. This codes for CASIQGQGARGELFF.

This chain connects TRBV5-4 to TRBJ2-3; 9 positions match TRBD1. With 6 bases clipped from V and 5 bases from J, the junction kept 13 bases outside the gene matches. CDR3 size: 16 residues. Per germline, CDR1 SGHNT and CDR2 YYREEE (reference sequence). Written as DNA, the CDR3 is TGTGCCAGCAACCCCTGGGGACAGGGATTCGGAGATACGCAGTATTTT. Translated, it gives CASNPWGQGFGDTQYF. Drawing the rest from reference TRBV5-4 and TRBJ2-3, the complete variable domain is ETGVTQSPTHLIKTRGQQVTLRCSSQSGHNTVSWYQQALGQGPQFIFQYYREEENGRGNFPPRFSGLQFPNYSSELNVNALELDDSALYLCASNPWGQGFGDTQYFGPGTRLTVL.

The chain couples TRBV5-1 to TRBJ2-5; TRBD2 aligns across 10 bases. The ends lost 1 base at V and 5 bases at J; junction bases unmatched: 8. From germline, CDR1 is SGHRS and CDR2 YFSETQ. This CDR3 is 16 amino acids long. The CDR3 region is CASSLSPAGGEETQYF. The CDR3 DNA reads as TGCGCCAGCAGCTTGTCCCCAGCGGGGGGGGAGGAGACCCAGTACTTC.

The V gene is TRBV19, the J gene TRBJ2-1; tentatively, D is TRBD2 (6 bases). V was shortened by 5 bases and J by 8 bases, with 13 bases between the two germline ends. From germline, CDR1 is LNHDA and CDR2 SQIVND (reference sequence). This CDR3 comprises 13 residues. The CDR3 loop is CASSEIADHEQFF. In nucleotides, the CDR3 is TGTGCCAGTAGTGAGATAGCGGACCATGAGCAGTTCTTC.

The chain joins TRBV5-1 to TRBJ2-2; D is unresolved. CDR1 is SGHRS, CDR2 YFSETQ, per germline. Trimming cost V 0 bases and J 0 bases, with 6 bases left between them. The CDR3 totals 15 residues. The CDR3 DNA reads TGCGCCAGCAGCTTGGAAGGGACGAACACCGGGGAGCTGTTTTTT. Translation gives CASSLEGTNTGELFF.

This rearrangement joins TRBV19 to TRBJ1-5; D possibly corresponds to TRBD1 (6 bases). Trimming removed 5 bases from V and 4 bases from J, with 15 bases in between. From germline, CDR1 is LNHDA and CDR2 SQIVND (reference sequence). This CDR3 contains 15 residues. As DNA, the CDR3 is TGTGCCAGTAGTGGGTCGGACAGAGTTAATCAGCCCCAGCATTTT. Protein sequence: CASSGSDRVNQPQHF.

The chain uses TRBV2 and TRBJ2-1; 8 nucleotides match TRBD1. V lost 6 bases to trimming and J lost 3 bases; unmatched junction nucleotides: 7. Per the germline V gene, CDR1 is SNHLY and CDR2 is FYNNEI. The CDR3 contains 15 residues. The CDR3 here is CASRGPRGLYNEQFF. In DNA form, the CDR3 reads TGTGCCAGCAGAGGCCCCAGGGGGCTCTACAATGAGCAGTTCTTC.

This chain connects TRBV20-1 to TRBJ1-5; 7 positions match TRBD1. V lost 6 bases and J lost 3; bases outside the gene matches: 11. The length of the CDR3 is 15 residues. Germline CDR1 and CDR2: DFQATT and SNEGSKA (reference sequence). The CDR3 DNA reads as TGCAGTGCCCACCGACAGGGAGGGCTCAATCAGCCCCAGCATTTT. Its translation: CSAHRQGGLNQPQHF.

The chain joins TRBV5-1 to TRBJ1-4; D might be TRBD1 (6 bases). The CDR3 is 15 residues long. Germline lookup yields CDR1 SGHRS and CDR2 YFSETQ. V was cut by 0 bases and J by 2 bases, with 8 bases left in between. In nucleotides, the CDR3 is TGCGCCAGCAGCTTGGGACAGGTCACTAATGAAAAACTGTTTTTT. Protein sequence: CASSLGQVTNEKLFF.